The present T cell receptor (beta chain) was sequenced within a study of vaccination and CD4 T cells after COVID-19. Study background: Post-COVID samples had a sampling time that fell a median roughly 98 days after diagnosis (range 35 to 161). Typically, post-vaccine samples were obtained a median approximately 70 days after dose two, within a range of 14 to 241.

This clonotype was seen only a few times. The target antigen is unknown. Treatment indicated: roughly 11-day PBMC culture with coronavirus spike peptide pools or control peptides (ViraFEST assay). ViraFEST grew antigen-specific T cells using peptide pools, then sequenced TCRs. Negative selection separated CD4+ T cells from roughly nine-day cultures. Cultured CD4+ T cells had their DNA profiled by the Oncomine TCR Beta short-read assay. TCRdb reprocessed the PCR reads with MiXCR, giving one entry per CDR3 protein. The table has some 14,000 distinct CDR3 sequences, around 38% seen once. This CDR3 comprises 15 residues. From germline, CDR1 is MNHNS and CDR2 SASEGT. J was trimmed by 3 bases and V by 5 bases; bases with no gene match: 6.

The chain employs TRBV6-1 and TRBJ2-4; 8 nucleotides match TRBD2. Sequencing was performed on CD4+ T cells from blood, cultured in vitro. The sequence came from a human donor who had recovered from COVID-19. The CDR3 reads CASSTTSGYKNIQYF. The CDR3 DNA reads as TGTGCCAGCAGTACTACTAGCGGATACAAAAACATTCAGTACTTC.